Below, 8 T cell receptor beta chains from the same sample are listed, as sequenced in a study of blood T cell repertoires in COVID-19. Here immunoSEQ multiplex PCR was the method, and the copy in TCRdb shows in-frame clones only, minus some. The sample gives 100,000 to 150,000 clones, around 86% of which show up once; around 11% is in the top ten. Sequenced material: peripheral blood. The source is a man aged 60 to 69 with acute or convalescent COVID-19.

CDR3 DNA: TGTGCCAGCAGTCAACCGAGACAGGCAAAACAAAACTATGGCTACACCTTC. Residues: CASSQPRQAKQNYGYTF. The rearrangement joins TRBV6-2 or TRBV6-3 to TRBJ1-2; D might be TRBD1 (6 bases). The germline V gene encodes CDR1 MNHEY and CDR2 SVGEGT. With 5 bases removed from V and 2 bases from J, the gap between germline ends came to 21 bases. The CDR3 contains 17 residues.

This chain connects TRBV28 to TRBJ2-4, with 8 bases matching TRBD1. The germline V gene has CDR1 MDHEN and CDR2 SYDVKM. The V gene end was trimmed by 6 bases and the J gene end by 0 bases; junction bases not matched to a gene: 7. The CDR3 totals 16 residues. CDR3 loop: CASSRRTGLAKNIQYF. The CDR3 bases are TGTGCCAGCAGCCGTAGGACAGGGTTAGCCAAAAACATTCAGTACTTC.

The chain is built from TRBV30 and TRBJ1-3; perhaps TRBD1 as D (6 bases). Germline V CDR1 and CDR2: GTSNPN, SVGIG (reference sequence). V lost 2 bases and J 1 base, leaving 9 bases between the germline ends. The CDR3 extends over 14 amino acids. DNA of the CDR3: TGTGCCTGGAGTATGACAGGTTCTGGAAACACCATATATTTT. Translation gives CAWSMTGSGNTIYF.

The gene calls are TRBV7-8 and TRBJ2-2; TRBD2 matches at 10 bases. V gave up 4 bases and J gave up 1 base; unmatched junction bases: 3. This CDR3 contains 16 residues. Germline CDR1 SGHVS, CDR2 FQNEAQ. CDR3 DNA: TGTGCCAGCAGCTCCGCTAGCGGGAGGAACACCGGGGAGCTGTTTTTT. Its translation: CASSSASGRNTGELFF.

This chain connects TRBV29-1 to TRBJ1-2, with a tentative D call TRBD1 (6 bases). Trimming cost V 7 bases and J 2 bases, with 14 bases left between them. The CDR3 has 13 amino acids. Germline assignment: CDR1 SQVTM and CDR2 ANQGSEA. CDR3 protein: CSGRTDPNYGYTF. CDR3 coding DNA: TGCAGCGGGCGGACAGACCCCAACTATGGCTACACCTTC.

This clone was seen only a few times. The chain joins TRBV28 to TRBJ2-1; the D gene is possibly TRBD2 (6 bases). The V and J ends lost 6 bases and 0 bases respectively, with 18 bases between them. The CDR3 has 17 amino acids. The germline CDR1 and CDR2 sequences are MDHEN and SYDVKM. CDR3 amino acids: CASSYPSEPSSYNEQFF. Here the CDR3 DNA reads TGTGCCAGCAGCTACCCTAGCGAACCGAGCTCCTACAATGAGCAGTTCTTC.

V is TRBV6-1 and J is TRBJ1-2; D is possibly TRBD1 (5 bases). V was trimmed by 7 bases and J by 6 bases, leaving 21 bases between them. Per germline, CDR1 MNHNS and CDR2 SASEGT. This CDR3 is 15 amino acids long. CDR3 region: CASILGGGDENGYTF. The CDR3 DNA follows: TGTGCCAGCATCCTCGGTGGAGGGGATGAGAATGGCTACACCTTC.

The chain links TRBV14 to TRBJ1-1, with D perhaps matching TRBD1 (6 bases). Germline assignment: CDR1 SGHDN and CDR2 FVKESK. There are 12 residues in the CDR3. Deletions cut 8 bases from V and 1 base from J, with 8 bases between. CDR3 DNA: TGTGCCAGCGGGGACACGAACACTGAAGCTTTCTTT. Amino acid sequence: CASGDTNTEAFF.